This T cell receptor beta chain is from a study of blood T cells in healthy people across ages. The CDR3 runs 14 residues. The V end was cut by 0 bases, the J end by 6 bases, with 12 bases between. The germline gives CDR1 DFQATT, CDR2 SNEGSKA (reference sequence). A second PCR of about 6 to 11 cycles used a sample-barcoded 5' primer and a J-beta primer mix. A template-switch adaptor that had 12 random nucleotides put a tag on each cDNA molecule. TCRdb reprocessed the 5' RACE reads with MiXCR, giving one entry per CDR3 protein. The top ten hold roughly 3.6% of the sample, which has hundreds of thousands of distinct CDR3 sequences, under 25% seen once.

This sequence was found in a man in his sixties or seventies in good health. The rearrangement links TRBV20-1 to TRBJ1-5; maybe TRBD1 (5 bases). The sequencing sample was made of blood. The CDR3 DNA reads as TGCAGTGCTAGAGATAGGGCAGGGAGTCAGCCCCAGCATTTT. Translating gives CSARDRAGSQPQHF.